Presented here are 15 T cell receptor beta chains from one specimen sequenced in a study of CD8 T cells in Susac syndrome (dated by TCRdb to the late 2010s). Libraries were made using the immunoSEQ multiplex PCR assay. RNA was extracted using the RNeasy kit, and about 0.45 to 1 ug of the RNA was reverse transcribed with random hexamers. Starting from the raw public reads, TCRdb applied fastp trimming at Q25, assembled clones with MiXCR and retained in-frame beta chains. Each entry is one CDR3 protein sequence, shown with its most common DNA and genes. Across this sample there are fewer than 150,000 distinct CDR3 sequences, with around 91% seen only once. The ten largest make up around 0.24% of the sample. Sequencing was done on a sample of CD8+ T cells from PBMCs. The receptors were gathered from a human donor with multiple sclerosis.

V usage is TRBV30 and J usage is TRBJ2-1; unclear D gene. The CDR3 is 12 residues long. V was pared by 0 bases and J by 8 bases, with 8 bases between. The germline CDR1 and CDR2 sequences are GTSNPN and SVGIG (reference sequence). CDR3 amino acids: CAWSVAGDEQFF. In DNA form, the CDR3 reads TGTGCCTGGAGTGTAGCCGGCGATGAGCAGTTCTTC.

The chain combines TRBV27 with TRBJ1-4; 11 positions match TRBD1. CDR3 size: 16 residues. Trimming removed 6 bases from V and 7 bases from J; junction bases left unmatched: 10. Germline V lookup: CDR1 MNHEY, CDR2 SMNVEV (reference sequence). The CDR3 DNA reads as TGTGCCAGCAGCAAGGGACAGGGGGGGATCGGTGAAAAACTGTTTTTT. Its protein is CASSKGQGGIGEKLFF.

The V call is TRBV28, the J call TRBJ2-7, with D possibly matching TRBD1 (5 bases). Germline values: CDR1 MDHEN, CDR2 SYDVKM. The CDR3 totals 13 residues. The V and J ends lost 2 bases and 2 bases respectively, with 7 bases between them. This CDR3 reads CASSLDSAYEQYF. The CDR3 nucleotides are TGTGCCAGCAGTTTAGACAGTGCCTACGAGCAGTACTTC.

The DNA of the CDR3 is TGTGCCAGCAGTTACTTGGGCCGGAAGGAGCAGTTCTTC. Its translation: CASSYLGRKEQFF. The V gene is TRBV6-2 or TRBV6-3, the J gene TRBJ2-1; D unresolved. This CDR3 has 13 residues. V lost 1 base and J 10 bases, leaving 11 bases between the germline ends. Per the germline V gene, CDR1 is MNHEY and CDR2 is SVGEGT.

This clonotype was detected only a few times. J is TRBJ2-1 and V is TRBV7-9; D unresolved. This CDR3 spans 13 amino acids. The V end lost 6 bases, the J end lost 2 bases, and 8 bases lay between the germline ends. Germline CDR1 SEHNR, CDR2 FQNEAQ (reference sequence). CDR3 region: CASSSGTYNEQFF. CDR3 in DNA: TGTGCCAGCAGTTCAGGAACCTACAATGAGCAGTTCTTC. The whole variable domain, remainder taken from reference TRBV7-9 and TRBJ2-1, is DTGVSQNPRHKITKRGQNVTFRCDPISEHNRLYWYRQTLGQGPEFLTYFQNEAQLEKSRLLSDRFSAERPKGSFSTLEIQRTEQGDSAMYLCASSSGTYNEQFFGPGTRLTVL.

The V call is TRBV7-9, the J call TRBJ1-1; no clear D gene. This CDR3 spans 12 amino acids. CDR1 and CDR2 from the germline V gene are SEHNR and FQNEAQ (reference sequence). Trimming pared 7 bases from V and 5 bases from J, leaving 11 bases between. CDR3 nucleotides: TGTGCCAGCACCGAGGGCAGGACTGAAGCTTTCTTT. This encodes CASTEGRTEAFF. Combining the CDR3 with reference TRBV7-9 and TRBJ1-1 gives the whole variable domain DTGVSQNPRHKITKRGQNVTFRCDPISEHNRLYWYRQTLGQGPEFLTYFQNEAQLEKSRLLSDRFSAERPKGSFSTLEIQRTEQGDSAMYLCASTEGRTEAFFGQGTRLTVV.

This clonotype has more than one count but fewer than ten. The CDR3 coding sequence is TGCAGCGTTACAAAGGAAACGGGTACGCAGTATTTT. Amino acid sequence: CSVTKETGTQYF. The chain employs TRBV29-1 and TRBJ2-3; D unresolved. The V gene lost 5 bases and the J gene lost 8 bases, with 14 bases spanning the gap. Germline lookup yields CDR1 SQVTM and CDR2 ANQGSEA. This CDR3 region has 12 residues.

This chain uses TRBV20-1 with TRBJ1-1, with 7 bases identical to TRBD1. V was pared by 2 bases and J by 5 bases, with 5 bases of the junction left unmatched. Germline V CDR1 and CDR2: DFQATT, SNEGSKA (reference sequence). The CDR3 loop spans 13 amino acids. CDR3 sequence (DNA): TGCAGTGCTAGATTCAGGGGGGTAACTGAAGCTTTCTTT. It translates to CSARFRGVTEAFF.

The chain is built from TRBV29-1 and TRBJ1-5, with D perhaps TRBD1 (5 bases). The CDR3 is 14 residues long. The germline V gene encodes CDR1 SQVTM and CDR2 ANQGSEA. The DNA of the CDR3 is TGCAGTGCTCGGAGGCAGGGATTAACTCAGCCCCAGCATTTT. Its protein is CSARRQGLTQPQHF.

The chain employs TRBV7-9 and TRBJ2-7, with D unresolved. There are 13 residues in the CDR3. V dropped 5 bases and J dropped 4 bases, with 12 bases sitting between them. In germline, CDR1 is SEHNR, CDR2 FQNEAQ (reference sequence). CDR3 DNA sequence: TGTGCCAGCAGCGCCCCGACCGAGTACGAGCAGTACTTC. It specifies CASSAPTEYEQYF.

The rearrangement joins TRBV29-1 to TRBJ2-3, with D tentatively TRBD1 (6 bases). CDR3 length: 13 amino acids. CDR1 is SQVTM, CDR2 ANQGSEA, per germline. V was trimmed by 4 bases and J by 2 bases, leaving 10 bases between them. The CDR3 sequence: CSVVDRVTDTQYF. CDR3 nucleotide sequence: TGCAGCGTTGTGGACAGAGTCACAGATACGCAGTATTTT.

The chain carries TRBV27 and TRBJ2-1, with D possibly TRBD2 on 6 matching bases. The V end lost 4 bases, the J end lost 9 bases, and 16 bases lay between the germline ends. The CDR3 consists of 14 residues. Germline-derived CDR1 and CDR2 are MNHEY and SMNVEV (reference sequence). The CDR3 spells CASSSRLGRTEQFF. The CDR3 coding sequence is TGTGCCAGCAGTTCCAGACTAGGGAGGACTGAGCAGTTCTTC.

The CDR3, as DNA: TGTGCCAGCAGCCACGGACTAGCGGTCTACGAGCAGTACTTC. The encoded protein is CASSHGLAVYEQYF. The rearrangement joins TRBV3-1 to TRBJ2-7; 10 bases map to TRBD2. This CDR3 comprises 14 residues. The germline gives CDR1 LGHDT, CDR2 YNNKEL (reference sequence). V shed 3 bases and J 3 bases; nucleotides not matched to a gene: 2.

There are a few counts of this clonotype. CDR3 loop: CASSPWRGEGTEAFF. DNA for the CDR3: TGTGCCAGCAGCCCTTGGAGGGGTGAGGGTACTGAAGCTTTCTTT. The chain has TRBV7-3 and TRBJ1-1; D may be TRBD1 (5 bases). Trimming pared 5 bases from V and 5 bases from J, leaving 18 bases between. This CDR3 contains 15 residues. Germline V gene lookup returns CDR1 SGHTA and CDR2 FQGTGA. Drawing the rest from reference TRBV7-3 and TRBJ1-1, the complete variable domain is GAGVSQTPSNKVTEKGKYVELRCDPISGHTALYWYRQSLGQGPEFLIYFQGTGAADDSGLPNDRFFAVRPEGSVSTLKIQRTERGDSAVYLCASSPWRGEGTEAFFGQGTRLTVV.

J is TRBJ2-5 and V is TRBV12-3 or TRBV12-4, with 8 bases lining up with TRBD2. The CDR3 covers 14 residues. V was clipped by 5 bases and J by 3 bases; unmatched bases: 5. The CDR3 here is CASSAAGLEETQYF. The DNA for the CDR3 is TGTGCCAGCAGTGCCGCGGGACTAGAAGAGACCCAGTACTTC.